The 23 T cell receptor beta chains below come from one sample, sequenced in a study of T cell changes during pregnancy in multiple sclerosis. Profiling relied on immunoSEQ multiplex PCR, and the TCRdb table lists in-frame clones only, not all of them. The repertoire holds tens of thousands of clones, with 90% to 95% as singletons. The source was CD4+ T cells from peripheral blood mononuclear cells, collected in the third trimester of pregnancy. Every receptor here comes from a female donor with multiple sclerosis, enrolled in a pregnancy study.

The chain uses TRBV18 and TRBJ2-7, with D possibly TRBD2 on 5 matching bases. Germline lookup yields CDR1 KGHSH and CDR2 LQKENI. This CDR3 has 13 residues. The V and J ends lost 4 bases and 6 bases respectively, with 13 bases between them. CDR3 DNA: TGTGCCAGCTCACGAGGGATATCTGGCGAGCAGTACTTC. This translates into CASSRGISGEQYF.

The chain combines TRBV18 with TRBJ1-1; no definite D call. Germline V gene lookup returns CDR1 KGHSH and CDR2 LQKENI. The V and J ends lost 2 bases and 1 base respectively, with 8 bases between them. The CDR3 runs 14 residues. The CDR3 loop is CASSPSRANTEAFF. The CDR3 nucleotides read TGTGCCAGCTCACCATCGAGGGCGAACACTGAAGCTTTCTTT.

This chain links TRBV27 with TRBJ1-4, with 9 bases identical to TRBD1. The junction had 7 bases not matched to a gene; V was cut back by 5 bases and J by 0 bases. From germline, CDR1 is MNHEY and CDR2 SMNVEV (reference sequence). This CDR3 is built from 17 residues. CDR3 residues: CASSPGTGLATNEKLFF. As DNA, the CDR3 is TGTGCCAGCAGTCCCGGGACAGGGCTGGCAACTAATGAAAAACTGTTTTTT.

V usage is TRBV7-2 and J usage is TRBJ2-7; possible D gene TRBD1, 6 bases. CDR3 length: 13 amino acids. Trimming pared 5 bases from V and 4 bases from J, leaving 12 bases between. The germline V gene encodes CDR1 SGHTA and CDR2 FQGNSA. The DNA of the CDR3 is TGTGCCAGCAGCCGTACAGGGATGTACGAGCAGTACTTC. Translation gives CASSRTGMYEQYF.

The chain uses TRBV5-6 and TRBJ1-6; 9 nucleotides match TRBD1. The CDR3 loop spans 18 amino acids. Germline V lookup: CDR1 SGHDT, CDR2 YYEEEE. V shed 0 bases, J shed 0 bases, and the junction held 4 bases outside the gene matches. The chain's CDR3 is CASSLGTGESSYNSPLHF. DNA of the CDR3: TGTGCCAGCAGCTTGGGGACAGGGGAGAGCTCCTATAATTCACCCCTCCACTTT.

The rearrangement joins TRBV6-5 to TRBJ1-5; D call uncertain. Germline-derived CDR1 and CDR2 are MNHEY and SVGAGI. V was trimmed by 7 bases and J by 0 bases, leaving 10 bases between them. The CDR3 is made up of 14 amino acids. The CDR3 loop is CASKGVNSNQPQHF. DNA of the CDR3: TGTGCCAGCAAAGGAGTAAATAGCAATCAGCCCCAGCATTTT.

This chain joins TRBV6-1 and TRBJ2-6, with TRBD1 as a possible D gene (6 bases). CDR1 is MNHNS and CDR2 is SASEGT in the germline V gene. This CDR3 is built from 16 residues. V lost 3 bases, J lost 2 bases, and 11 bases lay in between. Here the CDR3 reads CASSEQTGTGANVLTF. CDR3 nucleotides: TGTGCCAGCAGTGAGCAGACAGGAACTGGGGCCAACGTCCTGACTTTC.

The V call is TRBV6-5, the J call TRBJ2-3; TRBD1 agrees at 7 bases. Germline V CDR1 and CDR2: MNHEY, SVGAGI. The CDR3 covers 16 residues. Unmatched junction bases numbered 5, after V lost 2 bases and J lost 0 bases. CDR3 in DNA: TGTGCCAGCAGTTACAGGGGGCCCCCTAGCACAGATACGCAGTATTTT. Protein sequence: CASSYRGPPSTDTQYF.

This clone came up once. The rearrangement joins TRBV11-3 to TRBJ2-1; TRBD2 might be the D (6 bases). The CDR3 totals 16 residues. Germline V gene sequence: CDR1 SGHNT, CDR2 YENEEA. Trimming took off 2 bases at V and 4 bases at J, with 15 bases between the two ends. Here the CDR3 reads CASSLFPSGLYNEQFF. The CDR3 DNA is TGTGCCAGCAGCTTATTTCCAAGCGGGCTATACAATGAGCAGTTCTTC.

This chain uses TRBV7-9 with TRBJ2-1; TRBD1 might be the D (5 bases). Germline lookup yields CDR1 SEHNR and CDR2 FQNEAQ (reference sequence). With 4 bases removed from V and 6 bases from J, the gap between germline ends came to 10 bases. CDR3 length: 13 amino acids. The CDR3 DNA follows: TGTGCCAGCAGCTCAGTGGGGCCCAATGAGCAGTTCTTC. It codes for CASSSVGPNEQFF.

This chain uses TRBV2 with TRBJ1-4; tentatively, D is TRBD1 (5 bases). Looked up from germline, CDR1 is SNHLY and CDR2 is FYNNEI. With 5 bases removed from V and 2 bases from J, the gap between germline ends came to 6 bases. There are 13 residues in the CDR3. CDR3 coding DNA: TGTGCCAGCAGTCAGGGTACTAATGAAAAACTGTTTTTT. It yields the protein CASSQGTNEKLFF.

The chain has TRBV19 and TRBJ2-3; D uncertain. Germline V gene data show CDR1 as LNHDA and CDR2 as SQIVND (reference sequence). Trimming removed 5 bases from V and 0 bases from J, with 9 bases in between. The CDR3 extends over 14 amino acids. CDR3 DNA: TGTGCCAGTAGTGCCGGGTTTAGCACAGATACGCAGTATTTT. Translating it yields CASSAGFSTDTQYF. Full variable domain (missing parts from reference TRBV19 and TRBJ2-3): DGGITQSPKYLFRKEGQNVTLSCEQNLNHDAMYWYRQDPGQGLRLIYYSQIVNDFQKGDIAEGYSVSREKKESFPLTVTSAQKNPTAFYLCASSAGFSTDTQYFGPGTRLTVL.

The rearrangement links TRBV15 to TRBJ1-6; the D gene is possibly TRBD1 (6 bases). Germline CDR1 reads LNHNV; CDR2 reads YYDKDF (reference sequence). Between the trimmed V and J ends, which lost 1 base and 6 bases, there was a span of 10 bases. The CDR3 extends over 15 amino acids. In nucleotides, the CDR3 is TGTGCCACCAGCAGAGGCGACAGGTCTAATTCACCCCTCCACTTT. Translated, it gives CATSRGDRSNSPLHF. Combining the CDR3 with reference TRBV15 and TRBJ1-6 gives the whole variable domain DAMVIQNPRYQVTQFGKPVTLSCSQTLNHNVMYWYQQKSSQAPKLLFHYYDKDFNNEADTPDNFQSRRPNTSFCFLDIRSPGLGDTAMYLCATSRGDRSNSPLHFGNGTRLTVT.

This clone was seen only once. The chain has TRBV5-1 and TRBJ2-7; 8 bases agree with TRBD1. CDR1 and CDR2 from the germline V gene are SGHRS and YFSETQ. The CDR3 length is 17 residues. Trimming cost V 4 bases and J 1 base; bases outside gene matches: 13. DNA of the CDR3: TGCGCCAGCAGCCAAAGATCATCGGGACAGGAGTCCTACGAGCAGTACTTC. Translated, it gives CASSQRSSGQESYEQYF. The variable domain in full, completed from reference TRBV5-1 and TRBJ2-7, reads KAGVTQTPRYLIKTRGQQVTLSCSPISGHRSVSWYQQTPGQGLQFLFEYFSETQRNKGNFPGRFSGRQFSNSRSEMNVSTLELGDSALYLCASSQRSSGQESYEQYFGPGTRLTVT.

The V and J genes are TRBV21-1 and TRBJ2-5; the table names TRBD2, a call not compared with the DNA. TRBV21-1 is assigned pseudogene status. This CDR3 has 18 residues. The CDR3 here is CASNKSFIRTSGQETQYF. CDR3 sequence (DNA): TGTGCCAGCAACAAGAGCTTTATCCGGACTAGCGGCCAAGAGACCCAGTACTTC.

The J gene is TRBJ2-7, the V gene TRBV5-1; no clear D. The germline CDR1 and CDR2 sequences are SGHRS and YFSETQ. This CDR3 spans 14 amino acids. V lost 1 base and J 2 bases, leaving 10 bases between the germline ends. The CDR3 nucleotides are TGCGCCAGCAGCTTGCTCAGGTACCCCTACGAGCAGTACTTC. It specifies CASSLLRYPYEQYF.

The sample holds one count of this clone. J is TRBJ1-3 and V is TRBV7-2, with TRBD1 as a possible D gene (6 bases). Trimming cost V 4 bases and J 0 bases, with 7 bases left between them. CDR1 is SGHTA and CDR2 is FQGNSA in the germline V gene. The CDR3 loop spans 14 amino acids. This CDR3 is CASSSQGSGNTIYF. The CDR3 coding sequence is TGTGCCAGCAGCTCACAGGGCTCTGGAAACACCATATATTTT.

The chain links TRBV4-3 to TRBJ2-2; D may be TRBD1 (5 bases). This CDR3 contains 16 residues. Germline loops: CDR1 LGHNA, CDR2 YSLEER. Trimming removed 0 bases from V and 4 bases from J, with 12 bases in between. The CDR3 reads CASSQDGTGGTGELFF. In nucleotides, the CDR3 is TGCGCCAGCAGCCAAGATGGTACAGGTGGCACCGGGGAGCTGTTTTTT.

The genes are TRBV5-1 and TRBJ1-1, with D unresolved. Germline V CDR1 and CDR2: SGHRS, YFSETQ. Trimming took 0 bases from V and 1 from J, leaving 10 bases between them. There are 15 residues in the CDR3. In DNA, the CDR3 is TGCGCCAGCAGCTTGGACAGATTCCCGAACACTGAAGCTTTCTTT. This encodes CASSLDRFPNTEAFF.

This clone was seen a handful of times. The rearrangement joins TRBV7-8 to TRBJ2-1; 11 bases are a match to TRBD2. Germline V lookup: CDR1 SGHVS, CDR2 FQNEAQ. The CDR3 is 15 amino acids. Trimming took 5 bases from V and 7 from J; bases not matched to a gene: 7. The CDR3 protein is CASSARSGGANEQFF. The CDR3 DNA reads as TGTGCCAGCAGCGCCCGTAGCGGGGGGGCGAATGAGCAGTTCTTC.

V and J are TRBV6-1 and TRBJ2-3; 11 positions match TRBD2. This CDR3 is built from 14 residues. V shed 5 bases and J 3 bases; nucleotides not matched to a gene: 1. Germline assignment: CDR1 MNHNS and CDR2 SASEGT. The CDR3 DNA sequence: TGTGCCAGCAGTACTAGCGGGAGAACAGATACGCAGTATTTT. Protein: CASSTSGRTDTQYF.

This clone was observed a single time. The gene calls are TRBV6-6 and TRBJ1-5; 8 nucleotides line up with TRBD1. Germline V gene sequence: CDR1 MNHNY, CDR2 SVGAGI (reference sequence). The CDR3 covers 15 residues. The trim removed 5 bases at V and 0 bases at J, leaving 3 bases unmatched. The CDR3 DNA reads as TGTGCCAGCAGTACCGGGACAGGTAGCAATCAGCCCCAGCATTTT. It is translated as CASSTGTGSNQPQHF.

This clone has more than one count but fewer than ten. The chain recombines TRBV5-1 with TRBJ1-2; 7 positions match TRBD1. Germline loops: CDR1 SGHRS, CDR2 YFSETQ. Germline trimming cut 0 bases from V and 1 base from J; bases unmatched to any gene: 0. This CDR3 comprises 14 residues. Here the CDR3 DNA reads TGCGCCAGCAGCTTGGGACAGGGTAACTATGGCTACACCTTC. It specifies CASSLGQGNYGYTF.